This paragraph reports one TCR beta chain. The data originate from a study of a mutant IDH1 vaccine in newly diagnosed glioma. Time point here: baseline, week 1 (first vaccination visit). Treatment indicated: pre-vaccination baseline after standard-of-care therapy. Germline V lookup: CDR1 SEHNR, CDR2 FQNEAQ (reference sequence). The germline V and J ends were trimmed by 6 bases and 0 bases, with 17 bases remaining between them. CDR3 length equals 16 residues. Generated by immunoSEQ multiplex PCR, the TCRdb table keeps only in-frame clones and is missing some. Here the sample spans some 87,000 clones, around 80% being singletons.

The sequence was collected from a man aged 40-49 years with glioma. The V gene is TRBV7-9, the J gene TRBJ1-2; D call uncertain. This sample comprised PBMCs, obtained from a glioma patient treated with radiotherapy, temozolomide or both. The CDR3 protein is CASRPLQVTPNYGYTF. In nucleotides, the CDR3 is TGTGCCAGCAGACCCCTTCAGGTGACCCCTAACTATGGCTACACCTTC. Variable domain in full (rest from reference TRBV7-9 and TRBJ1-2): DTGVSQNPRHKITKRGQNVTFRCDPISEHNRLYWYRQTLGQGPEFLTYFQNEAQLEKSRLLSDRFSAERPKGSFSTLEIQRTEQGDSAMYLCASRPLQVTPNYGYTFGSGTRLTVV.